The 17 T cell receptor beta chains below were found in one sample sequenced in a study of CD8+ T cells in alopecia areata. TCR sequencing used cDNA made by reverse transcription of extracted RNA. Produced via immunoSEQ multiplex PCR; TCRdb's table is partial and in-frame only. The sample has approximately 91,000 clones; 35% to 50% are singletons. Sequenced sample: CD4+ T cells sorted from blood. Receptor source: a human donor with alopecia areata.

In its sample, this clone was seen a few times. The chain joins TRBV19 to TRBJ2-3; tentative D call: TRBD2 (5 bases). The germline V gene has CDR1 LNHDA and CDR2 SQIVND (reference sequence). The germline V and J ends were trimmed by 7 bases and 2 bases, with 13 bases remaining between them. The CDR3 spans 14 residues. CDR3 sequence reads: CASNPNSVTDTQYF. CDR3 DNA: TGTGCCAGTAACCCAAATAGCGTCACAGATACGCAGTATTTT.

This rearrangement joins TRBV30 to TRBJ1-5; weak D call: TRBD1 (6 bases). CDR1 is GTSNPN, CDR2 SVGIG, per germline (reference sequence). The CDR3 contains 14 residues. V was pared by 2 bases and J by 3 bases, with 11 bases between. The CDR3, as DNA: TGTGCCTGGAGTTACGGGACACACAATCAGCCCCAGCATTTT. This sequence encodes CAWSYGTHNQPQHF. Full variable domain (outside the CDR3, taken from reference TRBV30 and TRBJ1-5): SQTIHQWPATLVQPVGSPLSLECTVEGTSNPNLYWYRQAAGRGLQLLFYSVGIGQISSEVPQNLSASRPQDRQFILSSKKLLLSDSGFYLCAWSYGTHNQPQHFGDGTRLSIL.

This clone has only a few counts. The chain combines TRBV18 with TRBJ1-1; D is undetermined. Germline CDR1 KGHSH, CDR2 LQKENI. The CDR3 sequence is 13 residues long. Trimming left V 3 bases short and J 6 bases short, with 11 bases between. The CDR3 is CASSPLLESEAFF. The CDR3 nucleotides are TGTGCCAGCTCACCTTTATTGGAGTCTGAAGCTTTCTTT.

This chain joins TRBV25-1 and TRBJ2-7; D is possibly TRBD1 or TRBD2 (5 bases each). The germline V and J ends were trimmed by 6 bases and 0 bases, with 6 bases remaining between them. CDR1 and CDR2 from the germline V gene are MGHDK and SYGVNS. The CDR3 loop spans 12 amino acids. The CDR3 DNA reads TGTGCCAGCAGGAGGGGCTCCTACGAGCAGTACTTC. Translated: CASRRGSYEQYF.

The chain carries TRBV29-1 and TRBJ2-4, with 10 nucleotides matching TRBD2. J gave up 7 bases and V 4 bases, and 4 bases lay outside the gene matches. Germline V gene sequence: CDR1 SQVTM, CDR2 ANQGSEA. CDR3 length: 13 residues. DNA for the CDR3: TGCAGCGTTGTTACTAGCGGGAAGAACATTCAGTACTTC. Its protein is CSVVTSGKNIQYF.

The CDR3 sequence: CSVHHRIAQETQYF. CDR3 sequence (DNA): TGCAGCGTTCACCACAGGATAGCGCAAGAGACCCAGTACTTC. This chain connects TRBV29-1 to TRBJ2-5; perhaps D is TRBD1 or TRBD2 (5 bases each). The germline V and J ends were trimmed by 5 bases and 2 bases, with 15 bases remaining between them. Germline V lookup: CDR1 SQVTM, CDR2 ANQGSEA. This CDR3 contains 14 residues.

This clone appeared a few times. The V gene is TRBV29-1, the J gene TRBJ1-5, with D unresolved. V lost 4 bases, J lost 5 bases, and 12 bases lay in between. Germline V CDR1 and CDR2: SQVTM, ANQGSEA. The CDR3 is made up of 13 amino acids. CDR3 in amino acids: CSVVEGTHQPQHF. DNA for the CDR3: TGCAGCGTTGTCGAAGGAACACATCAGCCCCAGCATTTT.

This clone was detected a few times. The chain is built from TRBV28 and TRBJ2-7; TRBD2 matches at 11 bases. CDR1 MDHEN and CDR2 SYDVKM come from the germline V gene. The V and J ends lost 6 bases and 1 base, in that order; junction bases with no gene match: 14. This CDR3 comprises 18 residues. For the CDR3, the DNA is TGTGCCAGCAGCCAACCTGCCACTAGCGGGAGTACGTCCTACGAGCAGTACTTC. Translated, it gives CASSQPATSGSTSYEQYF.

The chain employs TRBV4-3 and TRBJ2-7; D is possibly TRBD1 (7 bases). Trimming removed 0 bases from V and 3 bases from J, with 12 bases in between. CDR1 is LGHNA, CDR2 YSLEER, per germline. CDR3 length equals 15 residues. The CDR3 loop reads CASSQDMQGGYEQYF. The CDR3 coding sequence is TGCGCCAGCAGCCAAGATATGCAGGGGGGCTACGAGCAGTACTTC.

The chain combines TRBV10-3 with TRBJ2-1; TRBD2 is a possible D gene (6 bases). Trimming pared 3 bases from V and 7 bases from J, leaving 7 bases between. Germline V gene lookup returns CDR1 ENHRY and CDR2 SYGVKD. This CDR3 has 12 amino acids. The CDR3 DNA is TGTGCCATCAGTGATCTAGCGAATGAGCAGTTCTTC. This codes for CAISDLANEQFF.

The chain is built from TRBV4-3 and TRBJ1-3; weak D call: TRBD1 (6 bases). This CDR3 region has 13 residues. V lost 5 bases and J 4 bases, leaving 9 bases between the germline ends. CDR1 is LGHNA, CDR2 YSLEER, per germline. CDR3 sequence reads: CASSVDRGNTIYF. The CDR3 nucleotides are TGCGCCAGCAGCGTCGACAGGGGAAACACCATATATTTT.

The V gene is TRBV28, the J gene TRBJ2-5, with D uncertain. CDR3 length: 13 amino acids. Germline V CDR1 and CDR2: MDHEN, SYDVKM. V gave up 3 bases and J gave up 2 bases, with 7 bases separating them. The CDR3 region is CASSLVSQETQYF. The CDR3 nucleotides read TGTGCCAGCAGTTTGGTCAGTCAAGAGACCCAGTACTTC. Combining the CDR3 with reference TRBV28 and TRBJ2-5 gives the whole variable domain DVKVTQSSRYLVKRTGEKVFLECVQDMDHENMFWYRQDPGLGLRLIYFSYDVKMKEKGDIPEGYSVSREKKERFSLILESASTNQTSMYLCASSLVSQETQYFGPGTRLLVL.

This chain uses TRBV29-1 with TRBJ2-4, with TRBD1 matching 7 bases. V trimming: 7 bases; J trimming: 5 bases; junction bases outside the gene matches: 14. The germline CDR1 and CDR2 sequences are SQVTM and ANQGSEA. This CDR3 region has 15 residues. CDR3 sequence reads: CSAIVGKGAQNIQYF. The CDR3 DNA sequence: TGCAGCGCCATCGTCGGGAAGGGGGCCCAAAACATTCAGTACTTC. The whole variable domain, filled in from reference TRBV29-1 and TRBJ2-4, reads SAVISQKPSRDICQRGTSLTIQCQVDSQVTMMFWYRQQPGQSLTLIATANQGSEATYESGFVIDKFPISRPNLTFSTLTVSNMSPEDSSIYLCSAIVGKGAQNIQYFGAGTRLSVL.

The CDR3 reads CASSRLRALEQYF. The DNA of the CDR3 is TGCGCCAGCAGTCGCCTCAGAGCTTTGGAGCAGTACTTC. This chain links TRBV23-1 with TRBJ2-7; D ambiguous. TRBV23-1 is designated an ORF whose function remains uncertain. Trimming removed 4 bases at V and 7 bases at J, with 14 bases between. The CDR3 contains 13 residues.

This sequence joins TRBV2 and TRBJ2-1, with D uncertain. V was clipped by 6 bases and J by 8 bases, with 11 bases between them. Germline loops: CDR1 SNHLY, CDR2 FYNNEI. There are 12 residues in the CDR3. The CDR3 DNA reads TGTGCCAGCAGGACGACCGTGGATGAGCAGTTCTTC. Amino acid sequence: CASRTTVDEQFF.

The chain is built from TRBV5-1 and TRBJ2-1, with 9 bases matching TRBD2. V shed 5 bases and J 7 bases; nucleotides not matched to a gene: 7. The CDR3 consists of 14 residues. The germline V gene has CDR1 SGHRS and CDR2 YFSETQ. In DNA form, the CDR3 reads TGCGCCAGCAGAGCGGGAGGAGCGGAAAATGAGCAGTTCTTC. Encoded protein: CASRAGGAENEQFF.

The chain is built from TRBV28 and TRBJ2-5; D may be TRBD1 (5 bases). Germline CDR1 and CDR2: MDHEN and SYDVKM. The V end lost 2 bases, the J end lost 0 bases, and 13 bases lay between the germline ends. This CDR3 is 16 amino acids long. As DNA, the CDR3 is TGTGCCAGCAGTTTACGCCAGGGAAAGTACCAAGAGACCCAGTACTTC. This gives the protein CASSLRQGKYQETQYF.